This TCR beta chain was identified in a study of Graves' ophthalmopathy and Graves' hyperthyroidism. Patients were excluded if they had other autoimmune diseases or uncontrolled infections, and likewise if pregnancy or lactation applied. Diagnosis relied on clinical symptoms, serum thyroxine, TRAb, thyroid ultrasound and orbital computed tomography. This clonotype was detected only a few times. Germline CDR1 and CDR2: SGHDN and FVKESK. The CDR3 extends over 15 amino acids. Trimming shortened V by 1 base and J by 0 bases, and 10 bases separated the two germline ends. Amplified TCR beta CDR3 regions were obtained using RNA transcripts as template. HTBI primers were employed in first-round RT-PCR, then a second-round multiplex PCR followed. From the multiplex PCR reads, TCRdb called clonotypes with MiXCR, one entry per CDR3 protein. This sample carries approximately 500,000 distinct CDR3 sequences, 13% to 15% of them seen once, and the ten largest clones take about a tenth.

This chain uses TRBV14 with TRBJ2-7, with unresolved D. The sequenced material came from blood. This TCR came from a woman aged 30 to 39 with Graves' ophthalmopathy. CDR3 sequence reads: CASSQGWPLSYEQYF. The DNA for the CDR3 is TGTGCCAGCAGCCAAGGATGGCCGCTCTCCTACGAGCAGTACTTC.